This is a list of T cell receptor beta chains from one sample in a study of patients and donors after allogeneic stem cell transplantation. A single record per CDR3 protein comes from TCRdb applying MiXCR to the RT-PCR reads. Of approximately 410,000 distinct CDR3 sequences listed, 16% were seen once; the top ten hold 6.5% to 7.5%. The sequenced sample was blood, either unsorted or a sorted T cell fraction (not recorded which). Every receptor here comes from a human donor who was either an allogeneic HSCT recipient or a stem cell or donor lymphocyte infusion donor (not recorded which). It is not recorded whose cells these are; they may come from a transplant donor. CDR3s include the opening cysteine and the closing phenylalanine or tryptophan. A D gene is named only where the DNA matches it firmly. The size entry is marked missing in some rows and otherwise reads once, few, many or a size class.

cdr3_nt	cdr3_aa	d_call	clone_size	v_call	j_call
TGTGCCAGCAGCTTAGGGACACCTCGGGTTAGGTACGAGCAGTACTTC	CASSLGTPRVRYEQYF	.	.	TRBV7-8	TRBJ2-7
TGTGCCAGGGGGGGCTCCCTCCCAGATACGCAGTATTTT	CARGGSLPDTQYF	.	few	TRBV7-9	TRBJ2-3
TGCGCCAGCAGCCAAGATCCGGAGGGCACTGAAGCTTTCTTT	CASSQDPEGTEAFF	.	few	TRBV4-3	TRBJ1-1
TGCGCCAGCAGCCAAGATCGCTTTACGGGCCAGGTTGGCCAAGAGACCCAGTACTTC	CASSQDRFTGQVGQETQYF	.	few	TRBV4-3	TRBJ2-5
TGTGCCACCCTAGCGGGGGACAATGAGCAGTTCTTC	CATLAGDNEQFF	TRBD2	.	TRBV12-3/TRBV12-4	TRBJ2-1
TGCGCCAGCAGCCAACGACAGGGAATGGGTCAGCCCCAGCATTTT	CASSQRQGMGQPQHF	TRBD1	few	TRBV4-1	TRBJ1-5
TGTGCCAGCGACTTGCGGGGGAGCTCCTACAATGAGCAGTTCTTC	CASDLRGSSYNEQFF	TRBD2	few	TRBV12-3/TRBV12-4	TRBJ2-1
TGTGCCAGCAGTTTGATACAGGGGGGCGAGCAGTACTTC	CASSLIQGGEQYF	TRBD1	many	TRBV12-3/TRBV12-4	TRBJ2-7
TGTGCCAGCAGTTTAACTGGCAAGGGAGGGCCGTACGAGCAGTACTTC	CASSLTGKGGPYEQYF	TRBD2	few	TRBV12-3/TRBV12-4	TRBJ2-7
TGTGCCAGCAGTGAATTCCCGAGCTCCTATAATTCACCCCTCCACTTT	CASSEFPSSYNSPLHF	.	few	TRBV25-1	TRBJ1-6
TGTGCCTGGACTGGGCCGGGGTACCAGCCCCAGCATTTT	CAWTGPGYQPQHF	.	.	TRBV30	TRBJ1-5
TGTGCCAGTAGTATGATCAGTAGCAATCAGCCCCAGCATTTT	CASSMISSNQPQHF	.	.	TRBV19	TRBJ1-5
TGTGCCAGCAGCGTAGTGGCGGCCGACACTGAAGCTTTCTTT	CASSVVAADTEAFF	.	.	TRBV9	TRBJ1-1
TGTGCCAGCAGTTTTTCCAGGGGTTCTAATGAAAAACTGTTTTTT	CASSFSRGSNEKLFF	.	.	TRBV27	TRBJ1-4
TGCGCCAGCAGAGATCATCCCCAAAACATTCAGTACTTC	CASRDHPQNIQYF	.	many	TRBV5-1	TRBJ2-4